The entry below describes one TCR beta chain. There is no known antigen for this receptor. No much larger clone is present one base from it, and per-base qualities are unavailable. Using the deep immunoSEQ assay, multiplex PCR amplified TCR CDR3 regions from genomic DNA. For each cell subset, the extracted genomic DNA was distributed evenly across all wells of several immunoSEQ 96-well plates, and each plate served as one replicate. Each replicate PCR for sorted subsets received around 200 ng genomic DNA, equal to about 30,000 T cell genomes. Purified libraries were measured with a Qubit 3.0 fluorometer, size-checked on a Bioanalyzer 2100, and measured again with the KAPA Library Quantification kit. A separate single-read 150-cycle Illumina NextSeq 550 flow cell was used to sequence each immunoSEQ 96-well plate. Under the source paper's analysis protocol: The immunoSEQ output contained only junctional sequences without quality scores, so filtering could not match that applied to full-length reads. To assign V/J genes and CDR3, sequences were annotated using PyIR, a Python wrapper for IgBLAST v1.9, with IMGT germline references. Reads were filtered out if the reads had weak V/J assignments (E-value above 1e-6), no CDR3, stop codons, out-of-frame junctions, or ambiguous translated residues. V3J clonotypes were defined by identical inferred V gene, J gene, and CDR3 amino acid sequence. To compute the percentage overlap between repertoires, the number of shared unique clonotypes was divided by the size of the smaller repertoire. Repertoire richness was assessed with RTK rarefaction, the Chao1 estimator, and Recon v2.1 estimates of unobserved clonotypes. For all TCRbeta clonotypes obtained by the gDNA method from several donors, generation probabilities were computed with OLGA. TCRdb retrieved this table from immuneACCESS and kept in-frame rearrangements only. Not all clones are present; in checked studies, unresolved V genes account for under half, and no reason is known for the remainder. V and J calls and clone size follow that table, whereas D and trimming were derived from the DNA. For this sample the table gives 2 million to 2.5 million clones, of which approximately 90% were detected only once. The top ten hold about 0.41% of the sample.

The source of the sample is a study of shared clonotypes between healthy human individuals (dated by TCRdb to 2018 to 2020). With respect to the entire study: Two women and a few men aged 18 to 49 years were included in the cohort. For each donor, CD4 naive and CD4 memory were each given three plates, CD8 naive was given two plates, and CD8 memory was given one plate. To estimate repertoire size and how much clonotypes are shared between individuals, the study performed deep sequencing of blood TCR repertoires from roughly five healthy adults. To increase sequencing depth and limit assay-specific biases, different laboratories used diverse techniques to prepare libraries and sequence TCR repertoires. Each donor's leukapheresis produced roughly between roughly 0.85 and 10 billion PBMCs. The investigation overall reported the following: Even with the large sequencing depth, rarefaction of the sorted-subset datasets indicated that sequencing was incomplete. Clonotypes shared by all four sorted-subset donors showed higher generation probabilities than non-shared clonotypes. Only blood was sampled, and tissue TCR repertoires likely differ from those in blood. Larger estimated clonotype richness was generally found for naive subsets than for memory subsets. Based on pairwise subsampling, the degree of clonotype sharing among donors was expected to be affected by sequencing depth. Because the study included a small number of donors, the genetic and exposure-history diversity represented was limited. Approximately 5% of naive CD4, approximately 3.7% of naive CD8, around 2.3% of memory CD4, and about 0.4% of memory CD8 clonotypes were shared across several donors.

The germline V gene gives CDR1 as SGHAT and CDR2 as FQNNGV. Here V drops 2 bases and J drops 3 bases, and the junction holds 6 bases not matched to any gene. The CDR3 measures 17 amino acids from cysteine to phenylalanine. The read is trimmed to its CDR3 DNA, 51 bases read in frame from base 1. The donors were healthy, HIV-negative adults who had no recently reported acute infections or vaccinations. Every donor was a Caucasian adult residing in Nashville, Tennessee, USA. CD4+ T cells were enriched through magnetic negative selection, after which naive cells were positively selected on CD45RA and the remaining negative fraction served as the memory subset. Blood was obtained by leukapheresis, after which PBMCs were separated by Ficoll-Histopaque density gradient centrifugation and cryopreserved in liquid nitrogen vapor phase. Analytical flow cytometry was used to check the purity and quantity of every magnetically sorted T cell population. Genomic DNA was isolated from each sorted fraction and quantified by UV absorbance on a Nanodrop 2000c.

What was sequenced was naive CD4+ T cells from PBMCs. Taken with the paper, the label for cell subset or site translates to: CD45RA+ positively selected. This chain joins TRBV11-2 to TRBJ2-7, with TRBD2 matching 14 junction bases. The TCR sequence derives from a man younger than 35 in good health. Some clones in this sample may be carry-over from other donors' samples. DNA sequence: TGTGCCAGCAGCTTACCATGGACTAGCGGGAGGAACTACGAGCAGTACTTC. This encodes CASSLPWTSGRNYEQYF.